The TCR beta chain under discussion was sequenced for a study of cytomegalovirus exposure and HLA in healthy donors. Findings and limits, study-wide: A later analysis found most CMV-associated TCR beta chains apparently HLA-restricted.

A multiplex PCR was run with 60 Vbeta primers and 13 Jbeta primers. Measured with immunoSEQ multiplex PCR; TCRdb has only the in-frame clones, and not every one. The sample table sets out approximately 60,000 clones. With respect to this clone: Its antigen is not known.

The sequence was obtained from a man aged 30 to 45 in good health and CMV-seropositive. The sample was PBMCs.

DNA for the CDR3: TGTGCCAGCTCACCATCGTCTGTGGAGGGATTCCATGGCTACACCTTC. This encodes CASSPSSVEGFHGYTF. The chain combines TRBV18 with TRBJ1-2; no definite D call. The V end lost 2 bases, the J end lost 6 bases, and 19 bases lay between the germline ends. The CDR3 has 16 amino acids. Germline lookup yields CDR1 KGHSH and CDR2 LQKENI. The full variable domain, rest sourced from reference TRBV18 and TRBJ1-2, is NAGVMQNPRHLVRRRGQEARLRCSPMKGHSHVYWYRQLPEEGLKFMVYLQKENIIDESGMPKERFSAEFPKEGPSILRIQQVVRGDSAAYFCASSPSSVEGFHGYTFGSGTRLTVV.